This T cell receptor (beta chain) was identified during a study of T-cell memory formation after mild COVID-19 (dated by TCRdb to about 2021). Regarding the research as a whole: TCR sequence clusters from the two donors were found to be largely donor specific. Two young, previously healthy adult volunteers made up the cohort, one male and one female. T-cell clones expanding and contracting after mild COVID-19 in two donors were tracked by longitudinal TCRalpha and TCRbeta repertoire sequencing. The full study reports these points: Some responding clones were detected in pre-infection memory, suggesting pre-existing cross-reactive memory T cells joined the SARS-CoV-2 response. SARS-CoV-2 specificity of the second-wave clones peaking on day 37 was not confirmed. Contracting CD4+ clones were located mainly in the CM and EM memory subsets, whereas CD8+ clones were found to be enriched in EMRA. Clones that contracted from day 15 to 85 showed balanced CD4/CD8 phenotypes, whereas a second wave of clones that expanded from day 15 to 37 leaned towards CD4+. The study included only a couple of mild cases, and larger cohorts that include severe cases with pre-infection samples were judged to be necessary.

This clonotype has at least ten counts. Its specific antigen is unknown. It has no much larger one-base neighbor in the sample; base qualities were not kept. Sequencing took place on an Illumina NovaSeq 6000. Using 5'RACE with constant-segment primers, TCRalpha and TCRbeta cDNA libraries were constructed, with sample barcodes and unique molecular identifiers added in the process. RNA was extracted from every sample with Trizol reagent. Library amplification was performed in two PCR steps, and a second sample barcode and Illumina TruSeq adapters were introduced in the second step. Sequencing of libraries was performed on an Illumina NovaSeq with 2 x 150 bp paired-end reads. The authors' pipeline ran thus. Demultiplexing of reads and collapsing into UMI-guided consensus sequences were performed with migec v1.2.7. Using mixcr v2.1.11, the UMI consensuses were aligned to TRA and TRB V and J templates and assembled into clonotypes. Expanded or contracted clonotypes were those called significant by both edgeR and NoisET, with noise models trained on biological replicates. For edgeR calls, the cutoffs were a false discovery rate-adjusted p below 0.01 and a log2 fold-change threshold of 1. As an exploratory analysis of dynamics, max-normalized trajectories of the 1000 most abundant clonotypes were examined by PCA with hierarchical clustering. The CD4 or CD8 phenotype of responding clones was assigned using the separately sequenced CD4+ and CD8+ repertoires. Using fastp at Q25 and MiXCR, TCRdb reprocessed the public reads and kept productive beta chains. For every CDR3 protein sequence, its rows merge into one entry that carries the most common genes and DNA. The V and J calls were determined by TCRdb, not by the authors. The sample table shows 220,000 or so distinct CDR3 sequences, and 9.5% to 10% are seen once. The leading ten clones occupy 3.5% to 4% of the sample.

Ficoll-Paque density gradient centrifugation was used to isolate PBMCs. The specimen sequenced was PBMCs or a T cell subset sorted from them (not recorded which). The receptor was derived from a man aged 18 to 30 who had mild COVID-19 (a few samples of this study predate the infection). The sample titles of this study are shuffled in the database, so cell type and time point are left out; the donor was told from shared clones.

In nucleotide form, the sequence is TGTGCCAGCAACCTCGCAGGGTACTCACCCCTCCACTTT. Its protein is CASNLAGYSPLHF. The chain joins TRBV12-3 or TRBV12-4 to TRBJ1-6, with TRBD1 tentatively as D gene (5 bases match). There are 13 amino acids in the CDR3, from cysteine to phenylalanine inclusive. Left in the record is the CDR3 DNA by itself, 39 bases read in frame from the first base. V is reduced by 7 bases and J by 10 bases, leaving a spacing of 14 bases between them.